The subject of this entry is one TCR beta chain. Its antigen is not identified. Clones were sequenced by immunoSEQ multiplex PCR, and TCRdb holds only the in-frame ones, with some missing. The data contain 75,000 to 100,000 clones, about 80% of them singletons. This sample was included in a study of a mutant IDH1 vaccine in newly diagnosed glioma. As for the study in general: Patients previously underwent radiotherapy, temozolomide, or both, and most underwent both.

This CDR3 has 14 residues. V trimming: 3 bases; J trimming: 1 base; junction bases outside the gene matches: 2. Germline V gives CDR1 SGHRS, CDR2 YFSETQ. Time point in this sample: baseline, week 1 (first vaccination visit). Treatment in this sample: pre-vaccination baseline after standard-of-care therapy. Patients carried new grade 3 or 4 IDH1-mutant astrocytomas lacking nuclear ATRX. Whole-study results and caveats: Seemingly, top peripheral T cell clonotype changes bore no relation to pseudoprogression.

The clonotype originates from a man between 35 and 55 years old with glioma. Some clones in this sample may be carry-over from other donors' samples. The chain employs TRBV5-1 and TRBJ1-1, with TRBD1 matching over 8 bases. Sequences were derived from PBMCs, sampled from a glioma patient treated with radiotherapy, temozolomide or both. The CDR3: CASSSTGANTEAFF. In nucleotides, the CDR3 is TGCGCCAGCAGCTCGACAGGGGCGAACACTGAAGCTTTCTTT.